Below, 10 T cell receptor beta chains from the same sample are listed, as sequenced in a study of blood T cells in healthy people across ages. With a J-beta primer mix and a sample-barcoded 5' primer, a second PCR ran 7 to 11 cycles. TCRdb called the 5' RACE reads again in MiXCR, with one record for every CDR3 protein. The table lists approximately 800,000 distinct CDR3 sequences, approximately 59% of them singletons. What was sequenced was blood. The receptors stem from a man aged 25 to 45 in good health.

The chain links TRBV3-1 to TRBJ2-7; tentatively, D is TRBD1 (6 bases). V was shortened by 6 bases and J by 1 base, with 16 bases between the two germline ends. Germline CDR1 and CDR2: LGHDT and YNNKEL (reference sequence). There are 15 residues in the CDR3. The CDR3 DNA is TGTGCCAGCAGTGGACCCCAGGGGCGATCCTACGAGCAGTACTTC. Encoded protein: CASSGPQGRSYEQYF.

The V and J genes are TRBV28 and TRBJ2-7; no clear D gene. The length of the CDR3 is 15 residues. The germline CDR1 and CDR2 sequences are MDHEN and SYDVKM. V gave up 8 bases and J gave up 5 bases, with 22 bases separating them. CDR3 region: CASSDARHNLNEQYF. The CDR3 DNA reads TGTGCCAGCTCCGATGCCCGTCATAACCTAAACGAGCAGTACTTC.

The rearrangement joins TRBV4-2 to TRBJ2-5; 7 nucleotides agree with TRBD2. Germline-derived CDR1 and CDR2 are LGHNA and YNFKEQ. CDR3 length: 17 residues. V trimming: 0 bases; J trimming: 2 bases; junction bases outside the gene matches: 9. CDR3 nucleotide sequence: TGTGCCAGCAGCCAAGACGGCTATGCGGGGGTACAAGAGACCCAGTACTTC. Its protein product is CASSQDGYAGVQETQYF.

The chain couples TRBV4-3 to TRBJ2-3; the D gene could be TRBD1 or TRBD2 (6 bases each). With 0 bases removed from V and 4 bases from J, the gap between germline ends came to 14 bases. Per the germline V gene, CDR1 is LGHNA and CDR2 is YSLEER. The CDR3 loop spans 16 amino acids. The CDR3 is CASSQEAGGGADTQYF. CDR3 in DNA: TGCGCCAGCAGCCAAGAAGCTGGAGGGGGTGCAGATACGCAGTATTTT.

The chain carries TRBV6-1 and TRBJ2-4; TRBD2 agrees at 8 bases. This CDR3 is 15 amino acids long. The trim removed 4 bases at V and 13 bases at J, leaving 15 bases unmatched. Germline assignment: CDR1 MNHNS and CDR2 SASEGT. CDR3 region: CASSGDGGAYNEQYF. CDR3 in DNA: TGTGCCAGCAGTGGGGACGGGGGGGCCTACAATGAGCAGTACTTC.

V usage is TRBV2 and J usage is TRBJ2-2; TRBD2 might be the D (5 bases). Trimming shortened V by 6 bases and J by 0 bases, and 8 bases separated the two germline ends. CDR3 length: 14 residues. From germline, CDR1 is SNHLY and CDR2 FYNNEI. The CDR3 reads CASRDGANTGELFF. CDR3 DNA: TGTGCCAGCAGGGACGGGGCGAACACCGGGGAGCTGTTTTTT.

This clonotype has more than one count but fewer than ten. V gene TRBV29-1 combines with J gene TRBJ2-3; 10 nucleotides line up with TRBD1. CDR3 length equals 13 residues. V dropped 3 bases and J dropped 8; count of bases not matched to a gene: 5. CDR1 is SQVTM and CDR2 is ANQGSEA in the germline V gene. CDR3 bases: TGCAGCGTTGACCTCGGGACAGGGGCTACGCAGTATTTT. It is translated as CSVDLGTGATQYF.

The table lists this clonotype with a count of one. This rearrangement joins TRBV7-2 to TRBJ1-2, with TRBD1 as a possible D gene (6 bases). The V and J ends lost 5 bases and 3 bases respectively, with 13 bases between them. The length of the CDR3 is 14 residues. CDR1 and CDR2 from the germline V gene are SGHTA and FQGNSA. CDR3 sequence: CASSPKTGYYGYTF. Written as DNA, the CDR3 is TGTGCCAGCAGCCCGAAAACAGGGTACTATGGCTACACCTTC.

This clonotype was counted between two and nine times. The V call is TRBV10-3, the J call TRBJ2-7; 12 bases are a match to TRBD1. CDR1 and CDR2 from the germline V gene are ENHRY and SYGVKD. This CDR3 is 17 amino acids long. The V segment lost 8 bases and the J segment 5 bases; nucleotides outside the gene matches: 16. CDR3 loop: CAIYMASPGTGGHEQYF. The CDR3 DNA follows: TGTGCCATCTACATGGCATCTCCCGGGACAGGGGGCCACGAGCAGTACTTC.

The chain recombines TRBV4-2 with TRBJ2-7; the D is unclear. TRBJ2-5 explains the end of the DNA better; the J call may be wrong. The CDR3 is 13 amino acids. Germline lookup yields CDR1 LGHNA and CDR2 YNFKEQ. This chain's CDR3 is CASSQVFGETQYF. CDR3 sequence (DNA): TGTGCCAGCAGCCAAGTCTTCGGAGAGACCCAGTACTTC.